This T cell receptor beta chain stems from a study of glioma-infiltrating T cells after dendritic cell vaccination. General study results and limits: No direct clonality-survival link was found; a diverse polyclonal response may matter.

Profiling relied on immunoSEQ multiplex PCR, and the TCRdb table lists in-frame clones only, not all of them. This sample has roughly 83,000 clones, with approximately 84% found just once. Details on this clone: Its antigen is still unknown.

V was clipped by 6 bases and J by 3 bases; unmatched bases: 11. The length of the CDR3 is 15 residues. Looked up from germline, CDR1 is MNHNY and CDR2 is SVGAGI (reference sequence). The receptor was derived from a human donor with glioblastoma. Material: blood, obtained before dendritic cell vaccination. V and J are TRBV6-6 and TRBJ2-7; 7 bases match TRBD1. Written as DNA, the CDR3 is TGTGCCAGCAGCTCAAACAACAGGGGAAGCTACGAGCAGTACTTC. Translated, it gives CASSSNNRGSYEQYF.